Shown below are 17 T cell receptor beta chains from a single sample sequenced in a study of blood T cell repertoires in COVID-19. Data came from immunoSEQ multiplex PCR; TCRdb stores just in-frame clones and leaves some out. The table shows about 60,000 clones, with approximately 90% occurring only once. Sample: peripheral blood. All receptors derive from a human donor in a cohort sampled during active COVID-19.

The J gene is TRBJ2-2, the V gene TRBV27; weak D call: TRBD2 (6 bases). CDR3 length: 15 residues. With 5 bases removed from V and 4 bases from J, the gap between germline ends came to 14 bases. Germline V CDR1 and CDR2: MNHEY, SMNVEV (reference sequence). The CDR3, as DNA: TGTGCCAGCAGTCCCAGCGGGTCGGGCACCGGGGAGCTGTTTTTT. Translating gives CASSPSGSGTGELFF.

This clone was seen just once. The rearrangement joins TRBV5-4 to TRBJ1-1; tentative D call: TRBD1 (5 bases). The V and J ends lost 0 bases and 3 bases respectively, with 15 bases between them. In germline, CDR1 is SGHNT, CDR2 YYREEE (reference sequence). The CDR3 is made up of 16 amino acids. The CDR3 bases are TGTGCCAGCAGCTTGGGTAGGGCACAGGTGTACACTGAAGCTTTCTTT. It is translated as CASSLGRAQVYTEAFF.

This clone was found a few times. The J gene is TRBJ1-5, the V gene TRBV2; 7 bases fit TRBD1. The CDR3 consists of 14 residues. After removal of 5 bases from V and 6 bases from J, the junction contained 7 bases not matched to a gene. The germline V gene encodes CDR1 SNHLY and CDR2 FYNNEI. The CDR3 sequence is CASSIEQGRQPQHF. As DNA, the CDR3 is TGTGCCAGCAGTATCGAACAGGGGCGTCAGCCCCAGCATTTT.

The chain has TRBV7-6 and TRBJ1-3; possibly TRBD1 for D (6 bases). Germline assignment: CDR1 SGHVS and CDR2 FNYEAQ. The CDR3 runs 16 residues. V was trimmed by 3 bases and J by 4 bases, leaving 16 bases between them. The CDR3 nucleotides read TGTGCCAGCAGCTTGGGGACACCTCTATCCGGAAACACCATATATTTT. Protein: CASSLGTPLSGNTIYF.

This CDR3 reads CAIRDSYEQYF. The CDR3 nucleotides are TGTGCCATCAGGGACAGCTACGAGCAGTACTTC. The chain combines TRBV10-3 with TRBJ2-7, with D possibly being TRBD1 (6 bases). From germline, CDR1 is ENHRY and CDR2 SYGVKD. Trimming left V 6 bases short and J 3 bases short, with 6 bases between. The CDR3 contains 11 residues.

The chain's CDR3 is CASSGPPGGRTDTQYF. The CDR3 coding sequence is TGTGCCAGCAGCGGACCCCCGGGGGGGCGCACAGATACGCAGTATTTT. V is TRBV9 and J is TRBJ2-3; 8 nucleotides match TRBD2. This CDR3 is built from 16 residues. Germline CDR1 is SGDLS and CDR2 is YYNGEE. Unmatched junction bases numbered 7, after V lost 3 bases and J lost 1 base.

The chain recombines TRBV28 with TRBJ2-7; D is possibly TRBD1 (6 bases). V was cut by 5 bases and J by 0 bases, with 20 bases left in between. There are 17 residues in the CDR3. Germline-derived CDR1 and CDR2 are MDHEN and SYDVKM. The CDR3 loop is CASSPGSTGLYSYEQYF. CDR3 DNA: TGTGCCAGCAGTCCCGGCTCGACAGGCCTGTACTCCTACGAGCAGTACTTC.

The V and J genes are TRBV6-5 and TRBJ1-6; no reliable D call. CDR3 length equals 13 residues. Germline V gives CDR1 MNHEY, CDR2 SVGAGI. Between the trimmed V and J ends, which lost 11 bases and 1 base, there was a span of 9 bases. The CDR3 DNA reads TGTGCCGCCCGAGGATCCTATAATTCACCCCTCCACTTT. This gives the protein CAARGSYNSPLHF.

The chain carries TRBV5-4 and TRBJ2-6; TRBD2 aligns across 7 bases. Germline V lookup: CDR1 SGHNT, CDR2 YYREEE (reference sequence). The CDR3 has 17 amino acids. V was clipped by 4 bases and J by 0 bases; unmatched bases: 7. CDR3 in amino acids: CASSSGAYFSGANVLTF. CDR3 in DNA: TGTGCCAGCAGCAGCGGGGCTTATTTCTCTGGGGCCAACGTCCTGACTTTC.

On this clone: This same CDR3 is encoded by further DNA sequences in the sample. The V call is TRBV7-2, the J call TRBJ2-1; 10 positions agree with TRBD2. CDR3 length: 15 amino acids. Trimming took 6 bases from V and 1 from J; bases not matched to a gene: 3. Germline CDR1 reads SGHTA; CDR2 reads FQGNSA. CDR3 loop: CASSLAGVSYNEQFF. CDR3 nucleotides: TGTGCCAGCAGTCTAGCGGGAGTGTCCTACAATGAGCAGTTCTTC.

This chain connects TRBV19 to TRBJ2-1, with 11 bases that match TRBD1. CDR1 is LNHDA, CDR2 SQIVND, per germline (reference sequence). V gave up 3 bases and J gave up 7 bases; unmatched junction bases: 14. This CDR3 comprises 18 residues. The CDR3 loop reads CASSMAGSGQGVLNEQFF. The DNA of the CDR3 is TGTGCCAGTAGTATGGCCGGTTCGGGACAGGGGGTACTAAATGAGCAGTTCTTC.

About this clone: Other DNA sequences in this sample translate to the same CDR3. The rearrangement links TRBV6-2 or TRBV6-3 to TRBJ2-2; no firm D call. Trimming shortened V by 4 bases and J by 1 base, and 7 bases separated the two germline ends. Germline CDR1 reads MNHEY; CDR2 reads SVGEGT. CDR3 length: 14 amino acids. DNA for the CDR3: TGTGCCAGCAGTTTTGGTAGGAACACCGGGGAGCTGTTTTTT. This sequence encodes CASSFGRNTGELFF.

The gene calls are TRBV15 and TRBJ2-7, with TRBD2 matching 7 bases. This CDR3 has 15 amino acids. V shed 1 base and J 1 base; nucleotides not matched to a gene: 4. In germline, CDR1 is LNHNV, CDR2 YYDKDF (reference sequence). The CDR3 loop reads CATSRGTGRSYEQYF. DNA of the CDR3: TGTGCCACCAGCAGAGGAACCGGGAGGTCCTACGAGCAGTACTTC.

The V and J genes are TRBV7-2 and TRBJ2-5; the match to TRBD2 covers 8 bases. The V gene end was trimmed by 1 base and the J gene end by 4 bases; junction bases not matched to a gene: 8. CDR1 is SGHTA, CDR2 FQGNSA, per germline. The CDR3 has 16 residues. The CDR3 is CASSLVGTRGGETQYF. The CDR3 bases are TGTGCCAGCAGCTTAGTTGGGACTAGGGGGGGAGAGACCCAGTACTTC.

The genes are TRBV18 and TRBJ2-5, with D perhaps matching TRBD1 (5 bases). Germline CDR1 is KGHSH and CDR2 is LQKENI. The CDR3 is 13 amino acids. V was shortened by 2 bases and J by 4 bases, with 8 bases between the two germline ends. Written as DNA, the CDR3 is TGTGCCAGCTCACCAGGGCAGGGAGAGACCCAGTACTTC. Its translation is CASSPGQGETQYF.

J is TRBJ1-1 and V is TRBV19, with D uncertain. Deletions cut 3 bases from V and 3 bases from J, with 14 bases between. Germline loops: CDR1 LNHDA, CDR2 SQIVND (reference sequence). The CDR3 totals 15 residues. The DNA of the CDR3 is TGTGCCAGTAGTATCCGAGGCACACCGTACACTGAAGCTTTCTTT. This translates into CASSIRGTPYTEAFF.

The CDR3 reads CASSLDPIMSDSPLHF. The CDR3 DNA reads as TGTGCCAGCAGCTTAGACCCCATAATGTCGGATTCACCCCTCCACTTT. V usage is TRBV7-2 and J usage is TRBJ1-6, with unresolved D. The germline V gene encodes CDR1 SGHTA and CDR2 FQGNSA. V was pared by 1 base and J by 8 bases, with 15 bases between. The CDR3 runs to 16 residues.